This T cell receptor beta chain was documented in a study of cytomegalovirus exposure and HLA in healthy donors. This clone was observed a handful of times. Vbeta (60) and Jbeta (13) primers were used in the PCR. Repertoires were generated with immunoSEQ multiplex PCR, while TCRdb's copy carries only in-frame clones and drops some. The table shows more than 40,000 clones, with roughly half occurring only once. The CDR3 consists of 17 residues. Germline values: CDR1 LGHNA, CDR2 YNFKEQ. Trimming took 4 bases from V and 2 from J; bases not matched to a gene: 5. The specimen sequenced was PBMCs. This sequence was found in a man aged 55 to 70 in good health and CMV-seronegative. The chain has TRBV4-2 and TRBJ2-1; TRBD2 aligns across 13 bases. The CDR3 reads CASSRRTSGRTYNEQFF. The CDR3 bases are TGTGCCAGCAGCCGTCGGACTAGCGGGAGAACCTACAATGAGCAGTTCTTC.